The 18 T cell receptor beta chains listed next were all sequenced from one sample in a study of T cell repertoires in cytomegalovirus infection. No antigen has been assigned to these receptors. TCRdb itself ran the reads through MiXCR, one entry per CDR3 protein. The sample lists approximately 120,000 distinct CDR3 sequences, 32% seen once, with approximately 50% in the top ten. Source: CD8+ T cells from cultured PBMCs, taken from culture after CMV antigen stimulation. The source of these receptors is a human donor in good health (CMV status not recorded). Some clones in this sample may be carry-over from other donors' samples.

This clonotype has just a few counts. The J gene is TRBJ2-2, the V gene TRBV2; 8 bases agree with TRBD1. Germline-derived CDR1 and CDR2 are SNHLY and FYNNEI. The CDR3 runs to 15 residues. Unmatched junction bases numbered 7, after V lost 6 bases and J lost 4 bases. The CDR3 coding sequence is TGTGCCAGCAGACGGACAGGGAACTCCACCGGGGAGCTGTTTTTT. Its translation: CASRRTGNSTGELFF.

This clonotype turned up a few times. The V call is TRBV7-2, the J call TRBJ2-4; 10 bases fit TRBD1. The germline V gene encodes CDR1 SGHTA and CDR2 FQGNSA. V trimming: 5 bases; J trimming: 0 bases; junction bases outside the gene matches: 13. The CDR3 has 19 amino acids. The CDR3 sequence: CASSDDRDRGLVAKNIQYF. CDR3 in DNA: TGTGCCAGCAGCGACGACCGGGACAGGGGCCTGGTAGCCAAAAACATTCAGTACTTC.

This clonotype was seen only a few times. This chain uses TRBV11-2 with TRBJ1-2; no definite D call. The CDR3 has 13 amino acids. Germline CDR1 SGHAT, CDR2 FQNNGV. Trimming took off 2 bases at V and 3 bases at J, with 7 bases between the two ends. The chain's CDR3 is CASSLHGYYGYTF. CDR3 nucleotides: TGTGCCAGCAGCTTACATGGCTACTATGGCTACACCTTC.

The V call is TRBV20-1, the J call TRBJ1-2; D gene uncertain. Trimming removed 1 base from V and 3 bases from J, with 18 bases in between. The CDR3 contains 16 residues. Germline loops: CDR1 DFQATT, CDR2 SNEGSKA (reference sequence). This chain's CDR3 is CSARAPGVRYDYGYTF. The CDR3 region has the DNA TGCAGTGCTAGAGCACCTGGCGTTAGGTACGACTATGGCTACACCTTC.

Ten or more counts support this clonotype. The V call is TRBV7-6, the J call TRBJ2-7; 11 positions match TRBD1. The germline V gene encodes CDR1 SGHVS and CDR2 FNYEAQ. J gave up 2 bases and V 2 bases, and 8 bases lay outside the gene matches. This CDR3 is 17 amino acids long. The CDR3 here is CASSLWPPDRGPYEQYF. The CDR3 coding sequence is TGTGCCAGCAGCTTATGGCCCCCGGACAGGGGGCCCTACGAGCAGTACTTC.

This clonotype showed up just a few times. V and J are TRBV20-1 and TRBJ2-7, with D possibly TRBD1 on 6 matching bases. Trimming shortened V by 4 bases and J by 5 bases, and 12 bases separated the two germline ends. CDR3 length: 12 amino acids. Germline loops: CDR1 DFQATT, CDR2 SNEGSKA (reference sequence). The CDR3 sequence: CSANRVRHEQYF. CDR3 in DNA: TGCAGTGCTAACAGGGTTCGGCACGAGCAGTACTTC.

This clonotype has more than one count but fewer than ten. J is TRBJ2-5 and V is TRBV7-9; the D gene could be TRBD1 or TRBD2 (6 bases each). The germline gives CDR1 SEHNR, CDR2 FQNEAQ (reference sequence). The CDR3 covers 14 residues. Trimming left V 4 bases short and J 7 bases short, with 16 bases between. CDR3 DNA sequence: TGTGCCAGCAGCTCAGACCCAGAGGGGGGGACCCAGTACTTC. As protein: CASSSDPEGGTQYF.

This clonotype came up many times. CDR3 sequence (DNA): TGTGCCAGCAGCTTAGAATTCGACTGGCGGGGGGGCCATTATACAGATACGCAGTATTTT. Residues: CASSLEFDWRGGHYTDTQYF. The chain joins TRBV7-2 to TRBJ2-3; 9 bases align to TRBD2. CDR3 length equals 20 residues. The trim removed 1 base at V and 3 bases at J, leaving 17 bases unmatched. Germline values: CDR1 SGHTA, CDR2 FQGNSA.

This clonotype showed up just a few times. The chain joins TRBV12-3 or TRBV12-4 to TRBJ2-7; D may be TRBD1 (6 bases). Trimming took off 4 bases at V and 4 bases at J, with 8 bases between the two ends. CDR3 length: 12 amino acids. CDR3 sequence reads: CASSSGQYEQYF. In DNA, the CDR3 is TGTGCCAGCAGTTCGGGACAATACGAGCAGTACTTC.

The rearrangement links TRBV4-1 to TRBJ2-2; tentative D call: TRBD1 (6 bases). The CDR3 extends over 16 amino acids. The germline V gene encodes CDR1 MGHRA and CDR2 YSYEKL. Trimming pared 5 bases from V and 3 bases from J, leaving 16 bases between. The CDR3 DNA reads TGCGCCAGCAGCTCTCATAGAGGACAGTACACCGGGGAGCTGTTTTTT. It translates to CASSSHRGQYTGELFF.

The chain joins TRBV6-8 to TRBJ2-4; D unresolved. This CDR3 spans 18 amino acids. Germline-derived CDR1 and CDR2 are MNHGY and SAAAGT. Trimming removed 4 bases from V and 1 base from J, with 20 bases in between. In nucleotides, the CDR3 is TGTGCCAGCAGTTTCGGGTTGGTCGTAGCTAAGGCCAAAAACATTCAGTACTTC. Translating it yields CASSFGLVVAKAKNIQYF.

The chain links TRBV28 to TRBJ2-7, with 11 positions matching TRBD1. With V trimmed by 8 bases and J by 3 bases, 15 bases remained unmatched. CDR3 size: 17 residues. CDR1 and CDR2 (germline): MDHEN, SYDVKM. CDR3 nucleotide sequence: TGTGCCAGCGGAGAGACCGGACAGGGGGCGATCCGCTACGAGCAGTACTTC. Protein sequence: CASGETGQGAIRYEQYF.

This clonotype was counted between two and nine times. This sequence joins TRBV7-9 and TRBJ1-1; no definite D call. Deletions cut 5 bases from V and 5 bases from J, with 15 bases between. The length of the CDR3 is 14 residues. Germline CDR1 and CDR2: SEHNR and FQNEAQ (reference sequence). This CDR3 reads CASSAAVSRTEAFF. CDR3 sequence (DNA): TGTGCCAGCAGCGCGGCGGTATCGAGAACTGAAGCTTTCTTT. The whole variable domain, remainder taken from reference TRBV7-9 and TRBJ1-1, is DTGVSQNPRHKITKRGQNVTFRCDPISEHNRLYWYRQTLGQGPEFLTYFQNEAQLEKSRLLSDRFSAERPKGSFSTLEIQRTEQGDSAMYLCASSAAVSRTEAFFGQGTRLTVV.

This clonotype was observed a handful of times. V gene TRBV7-6 combines with J gene TRBJ2-7; D possibly uses TRBD1 or TRBD2 (6 bases each). The CDR3 is 13 residues long. V lost 3 bases and J 7 bases, leaving 13 bases between the germline ends. Germline CDR1 reads SGHVS; CDR2 reads FNYEAQ. This CDR3 is CASSFPPGAEQYF. The DNA for the CDR3 is TGTGCCAGCAGCTTCCCACCGGGGGCAGAGCAGTACTTC.

This clonotype was counted ten times or more. This rearrangement joins TRBV7-2 to TRBJ1-3; 9 nucleotides match TRBD1. The CDR3 is 14 residues long. From germline, CDR1 is SGHTA and CDR2 FQGNSA. V was pared by 5 bases and J by 5 bases, with 4 bases of the junction left unmatched. The CDR3 DNA is TGTGCCAGCAGCCGGGGACAGGGCAGAAACACCATATATTTT. Protein sequence: CASSRGQGRNTIYF.

The CDR3 DNA reads as TGCGCCAGCAGCCAAGAATGGGACCTACAGGAGCAGTACTTC. Amino acids: CASSQEWDLQEQYF. The chain is built from TRBV4-1 and TRBJ2-7; D is possibly TRBD1 or TRBD2 (5 bases each). CDR3 length equals 14 residues. CDR1 and CDR2 from the germline V gene are MGHRA and YSYEKL. Deletions cut 0 bases from V and 7 bases from J, with 13 bases between.

As DNA, the CDR3 is TGTGCCAGCAGCGTAGCTTCGGGGGCCACCGTCGAGCAGTACTTC. Protein product: CASSVASGATVEQYF. This chain connects TRBV9 to TRBJ2-7, with D perhaps given as TRBD1 or TRBD2 (6 bases each). The CDR3 has 15 residues. CDR1 SGDLS and CDR2 YYNGEE come from the germline V gene. Deletions cut 0 bases from V and 6 bases from J, with 16 bases between.

This clonotype has only a few counts. The chain combines TRBV7-4 with TRBJ2-5; D is perhaps TRBD1 or TRBD2 (5 bases each). The CDR3 is 14 residues long. The germline V gene encodes CDR1 SGHVT and CDR2 SQSDAQ. V was shortened by 5 bases and J by 8 bases, with 18 bases between the two germline ends. CDR3 sequence: CASSRIEIGGTQYF. CDR3 DNA: TGTGCCAGCAGCCGTATTGAAATTGGGGGAACCCAGTACTTC.